Listed here is a single T cell receptor beta chain. TCRdb independently ran MiXCR on the RT-PCR reads; one entry per CDR3 protein. The data show 750,000 to 850,000 distinct CDR3 sequences, around 20% seen once. The entry originates in a study of response to subunit inactivated influenza vaccine. This CDR3 spans 12 amino acids. Germline lookup yields CDR1 SQVTM and CDR2 ANQGSEA. The V gene lost 2 bases and the J gene lost 6 bases, with 8 bases spanning the gap. The source material was PBMCs from blood, sampled about 5 days after vaccination. This clonotype was sampled from a man over 45 who received an inactivated influenza vaccine. V and J are TRBV29-1 and TRBJ1-3, with unresolved D. This CDR3 is CSVETQINTIYF. As DNA, the CDR3 is TGCAGCGTTGAAACCCAGATAAACACCATATATTTT.